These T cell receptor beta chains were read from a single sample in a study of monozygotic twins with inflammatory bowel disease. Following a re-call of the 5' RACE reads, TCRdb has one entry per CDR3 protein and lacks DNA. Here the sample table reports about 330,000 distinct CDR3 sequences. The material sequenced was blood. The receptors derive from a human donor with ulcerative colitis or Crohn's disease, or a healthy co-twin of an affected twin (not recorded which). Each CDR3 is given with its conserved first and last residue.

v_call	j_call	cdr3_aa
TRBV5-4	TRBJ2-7	CASSLGSGGLAGGRFYEQYF
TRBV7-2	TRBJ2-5	CASSLEANQETQYF
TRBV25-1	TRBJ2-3	CASSDGTSGGDTQYF
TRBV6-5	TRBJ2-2	CASSYFRQGMNTGELFF
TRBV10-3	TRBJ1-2	CAISLSWDNNYGYTF
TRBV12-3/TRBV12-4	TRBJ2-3	CASSLNRGDTQYF
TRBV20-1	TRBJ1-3	CSARDLESGNTIYF
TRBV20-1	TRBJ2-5	CSARGAPAGETQYF
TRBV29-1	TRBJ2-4	CSVTGLAKNIQYF
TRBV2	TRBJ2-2	CASSADSHTGELFF
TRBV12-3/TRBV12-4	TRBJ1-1	CASSLRGNTEAFF
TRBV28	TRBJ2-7	CASSTDREQYF
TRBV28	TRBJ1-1	CASSLVQGRVEAFF
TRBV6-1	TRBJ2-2	CASKGPAGANGELFF
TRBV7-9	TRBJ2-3	CASSLAGADTQYF
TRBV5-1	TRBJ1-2	CASSLADPNYGYTF
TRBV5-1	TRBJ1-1	CASSLVPMNTEAFF
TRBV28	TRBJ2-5	CASSPRGSTGSVWETQYF
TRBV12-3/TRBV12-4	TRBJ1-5	CASSLRPWGNQPQHF
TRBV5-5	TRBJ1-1	CTSSLYGTGNTEAFF
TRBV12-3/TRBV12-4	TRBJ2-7	CASTHTHRDKGQYF
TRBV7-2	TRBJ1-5	CASSLRGIAGNQPQHF
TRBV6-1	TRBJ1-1	CASSQSGQVATEAFF
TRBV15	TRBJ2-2	CATSRDFGFGKDGELFF
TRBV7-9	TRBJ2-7	CASSLGDTLYEQYF
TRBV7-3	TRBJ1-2	CASSLGQGFSYGYTF
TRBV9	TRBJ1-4	CASSVKPEKLFF
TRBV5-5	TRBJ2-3	CASSPHTDTQYF
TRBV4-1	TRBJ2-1	CASSQAWTRSYNEQFF
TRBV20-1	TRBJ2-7	CSATGSLAGSYEQYF
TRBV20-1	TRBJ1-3	CSAKQGGAGNTIYF
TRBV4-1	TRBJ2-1	CASSPLPNSYNEQFF
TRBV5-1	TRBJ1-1	CASSLGGSSHTEAFF
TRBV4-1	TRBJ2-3	CASSQEWYNTDTQYF
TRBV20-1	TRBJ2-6	CSARVPGPTGANVLTF
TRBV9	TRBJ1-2	CASSAGQGTHYGYTF
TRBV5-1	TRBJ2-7	CASSLAPRGPEQYF
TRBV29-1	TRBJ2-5	CSDRTGEGETQYF
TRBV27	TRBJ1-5	CASSFRLDQPQHF
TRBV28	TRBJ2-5	CASTELGRQETQYF
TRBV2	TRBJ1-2	CASRQGINGYTF
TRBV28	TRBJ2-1	CASSFLGQGDTEQFF
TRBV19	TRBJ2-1	CASSIRRGSYNEQFF
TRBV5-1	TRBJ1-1	CASLPLPGANTEAFF
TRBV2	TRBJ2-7	CASSEEAYEQYF
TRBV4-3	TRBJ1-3	CASSQDLPPNSLFDTIYF
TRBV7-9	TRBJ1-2	CASSPDGSWGYTF
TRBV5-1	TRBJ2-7	CASSLGLTGASYEQYF
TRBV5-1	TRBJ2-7	CASSSGQGAHEQYF
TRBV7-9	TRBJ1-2	CASSLDRGDGYTF
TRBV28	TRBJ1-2	CASSPTGYNGYTF
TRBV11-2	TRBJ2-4	CASSHSGTPTKNIQYF